The 26 T cell receptor beta chains below all came from one sample that was sequenced in a study of OX40 agonist ivuxolimab in advanced cancers. Clones were sequenced by immunoSEQ multiplex PCR, and TCRdb holds only the in-frame ones, with some missing. The sample shows 77,000 or so clones, around 85% of them seen only once. This sample comprised CD4+ or CD8+ T cells sorted from blood, obtained in a trial of the OX40 agonist ivuxolimab. The receptors shown here come from an adult with an advanced solid tumor such as melanoma, head and neck, liver or kidney cancer.

The rearrangement links TRBV27 to TRBJ2-5; 9 nucleotides line up with TRBD2. V shed 4 bases, J shed 1 base, and the junction held 19 bases outside the gene matches. Germline CDR1 is MNHEY and CDR2 is SMNVEV (reference sequence). The CDR3 length is 20 residues. CDR3 nucleotides: TGTGCCAGCAGTTCCAAAATTGTAGCGGGAGCGGGATCGGGCCAAGAGACCCAGTACTTC. Its protein product is CASSSKIVAGAGSGQETQYF.

This chain connects TRBV5-6 to TRBJ2-3, with 7 bases that match TRBD2. The J segment lost 2 bases and the V segment lost 6 bases, leaving 6 bases of the junction unmatched. CDR1 SGHDT and CDR2 YYEEEE come from the germline V gene. The CDR3 loop spans 14 amino acids. The CDR3 protein is CASTPGTTTDTQYF. For the CDR3, the DNA is TGTGCCAGCACCCCCGGGACTACCACAGATACGCAGTATTTT.

The rearrangement links TRBV27 to TRBJ2-6; D is possibly TRBD2 (5 bases). V was shortened by 7 bases and J by 4 bases, with 20 bases between the two germline ends. The V gene's germline CDR1 is MNHEY and CDR2 SMNVEV (reference sequence). This CDR3 has 17 amino acids. In nucleotides, the CDR3 is TGTGCCAGCACCTTATCGTTTGGGAGCTCCGGGGCCAACGTCCTGACTTTC. It encodes CASTLSFGSSGANVLTF.

The chain recombines TRBV5-4 with TRBJ2-1, with 8 bases that match TRBD2. CDR3 size: 15 residues. Germline V CDR1 and CDR2: SGHNT, YYREEE (reference sequence). Trimming cost V 4 bases and J 6 bases; bases outside gene matches: 9. The CDR3 coding sequence is TGTGCCAGCAGCCCCACCGGGAGGGCCCTCAATGAGCAGTTCTTC. This encodes CASSPTGRALNEQFF.

The rearrangement uses TRBV11-3 and TRBJ1-1; D is perhaps TRBD1 (6 bases). V was shortened by 0 bases and J by 3 bases, with 14 bases between the two germline ends. Germline CDR1 is SGHNT and CDR2 is YENEEA. The CDR3 sequence is 16 residues long. The CDR3 DNA is TGTGCCAGCAGCTTAGAGACAGGCGCGGTCTACACTGAAGCTTTCTTT. Translation gives CASSLETGAVYTEAFF. Looking up the rest from reference TRBV11-3 and TRBJ1-1 gives the full variable domain: EAGVVQSPRYKIIEKKQPVAFWCNPISGHNTLYWYLQNLGQGPELLIRYENEEAVDDSQLPKDRFSAERLKGVDSTLKIQPAELGDSAVYLCASSLETGAVYTEAFFGQGTRLTVV.

This clone has a handful of counts. The genes are TRBV7-9 and TRBJ2-3; maybe TRBD1 (6 bases). Trimming took 4 bases from V and 2 from J, leaving 10 bases between them. This CDR3 contains 14 residues. Looked up from germline, CDR1 is SEHNR and CDR2 is FQNEAQ (reference sequence). In DNA, the CDR3 is TGTGCCAGCAGCTCGGGACAAATCACAGATACGCAGTATTTT. Its protein product is CASSSGQITDTQYF.

This clone was recorded once. The chain recombines TRBV5-4 with TRBJ2-1; D uncertain. Trimming took 0 bases from V and 8 from J, leaving 6 bases between them. The V gene's germline CDR1 is SGHNT and CDR2 YYREEE (reference sequence). The CDR3 consists of 12 residues. The CDR3 nucleotides read TGTGCCAGCAGCTTGGGGGTGGATGAGCAGTTCTTC. Protein: CASSLGVDEQFF. The variable domain in full, completed from reference TRBV5-4 and TRBJ2-1, reads ETGVTQSPTHLIKTRGQQVTLRCSSQSGHNTVSWYQQALGQGPQFIFQYYREEENGRGNFPPRFSGLQFPNYSSELNVNALELDDSALYLCASSLGVDEQFFGPGTRLTVL.

This sequence joins TRBV6-1 and TRBJ1-1, with no clear D. CDR3 length: 13 residues. Germline V lookup: CDR1 MNHNS, CDR2 SASEGT. Between the trimmed V and J ends, which lost 2 bases and 0 bases, there was a span of 4 bases. The CDR3 sequence is CASSESLNTEAFF. CDR3 DNA sequence: TGTGCCAGCAGTGAATCTTTGAACACTGAAGCTTTCTTT.

J is TRBJ2-7 and V is TRBV9; maybe TRBD1 (6 bases). Germline CDR1 is SGDLS and CDR2 is YYNGEE. The CDR3 has 14 amino acids. The germline V and J ends were trimmed by 0 bases and 3 bases, with 10 bases remaining between them. The CDR3 sequence is CASSVGGQNYEQYF. The CDR3 DNA sequence: TGTGCCAGCAGCGTAGGGGGACAAAACTACGAGCAGTACTTC.

This rearrangement joins TRBV28 to TRBJ2-5; no definite D call. Germline CDR1 and CDR2: MDHEN and SYDVKM. Trimming pared 2 bases from V and 11 bases from J, leaving 18 bases between. The CDR3 runs to 14 residues. This CDR3 reads CASSLTLEDTEQYF. CDR3 sequence (DNA): TGTGCCAGCAGTTTAACCCTTGAGGATACGGAGCAGTACTTC.

This chain uses TRBV7-9 with TRBJ2-3, with unresolved D. The CDR3 is 14 amino acids. Trimming pared 2 bases from V and 0 bases from J, leaving 6 bases between. CDR1 and CDR2 from the germline V gene are SEHNR and FQNEAQ (reference sequence). The DNA of the CDR3 is TGTGCCAGCAGCTTAACAGCTAGCACAGATACGCAGTATTTT. Its protein is CASSLTASTDTQYF. Based on the CDR3 plus reference TRBV7-9 and TRBJ2-3, the full variable domain is DTGVSQNPRHKITKRGQNVTFRCDPISEHNRLYWYRQTLGQGPEFLTYFQNEAQLEKSRLLSDRFSAERPKGSFSTLEIQRTEQGDSAMYLCASSLTASTDTQYFGPGTRLTVL.

The chain links TRBV15 to TRBJ2-5, with D uncertain. The V gene lost 0 bases and the J gene lost 5 bases, with 13 bases spanning the gap. This CDR3 region has 15 residues. Looked up from germline, CDR1 is LNHNV and CDR2 is YYDKDF (reference sequence). The CDR3 sequence: CATSRELGMSETQYF. The CDR3 region has the DNA TGTGCCACCAGCAGAGAGTTGGGTATGAGCGAGACCCAGTACTTC.

V gene TRBV7-3 combines with J gene TRBJ2-5; D is ambiguous. The J call is uncertain, as TRBJ2-7 better fits the DNA end. The CDR3 has 13 residues. Germline V lookup: CDR1 SGHTA, CDR2 FQGTGA. The CDR3 spells CASSSASSYEQYF. CDR3 nucleotides: TGTGCCAGCAGCTCAGCCTCCTCCTACGAGCAGTACTTC.

This chain uses TRBV7-9 with TRBJ2-5; tentative D call: TRBD2 (6 bases). Germline CDR1 SEHNR, CDR2 FQNEAQ (reference sequence). This CDR3 region has 15 residues. V gave up 1 base and J gave up 4 bases, with 13 bases separating them. The CDR3 is CASSLGRLVGETQYF. DNA of the CDR3: TGTGCCAGCAGCTTAGGGAGACTAGTAGGAGAGACCCAGTACTTC. Full variable domain (rest looked up from reference TRBV7-9 and TRBJ2-5): DTGVSQNPRHKITKRGQNVTFRCDPISEHNRLYWYRQTLGQGPEFLTYFQNEAQLEKSRLLSDRFSAERPKGSFSTLEIQRTEQGDSAMYLCASSLGRLVGETQYFGPGTRLLVL.

The chain couples TRBV6-1 to TRBJ1-4; D gene unclear. Germline V gene sequence: CDR1 MNHNS, CDR2 SASEGT. The CDR3 has 16 residues. With 2 bases removed from V and 6 bases from J, the gap between germline ends came to 16 bases. CDR3: CASSESLGLGHEKLFF. CDR3 DNA: TGTGCCAGCAGTGAATCACTCGGCCTAGGGCATGAAAAACTGTTTTTT.

The gene calls are TRBV30 and TRBJ1-1; D is possibly TRBD1 (5 bases). V lost 1 base to trimming and J lost 6 bases, with 15 bases between them. This CDR3 contains 14 residues. Germline assignment: CDR1 GTSNPN and CDR2 SVGIG (reference sequence). The CDR3 region has the DNA TGTGCCTGGAGTGCCGACTTCAGGGTAGCTGAAGCTTTCTTT. Its protein is CAWSADFRVAEAFF.

The chain couples TRBV19 to TRBJ2-3, with TRBD2 matching over 12 bases. Germline V gene data show CDR1 as LNHDA and CDR2 as SQIVND (reference sequence). With 8 bases clipped from V and 5 bases from J, the junction kept 8 bases outside the gene matches. This CDR3 spans 15 amino acids. CDR3 in amino acids: CASGRRTSGKDTQYF. The CDR3 DNA follows: TGTGCCAGTGGCCGGAGGACTAGCGGGAAAGATACGCAGTATTTT.

This chain connects TRBV9 to TRBJ1-3; D gene ambiguous. Germline loops: CDR1 SGDLS, CDR2 YYNGEE. V gave up 4 bases and J gave up 0 bases, with 11 bases separating them. There are 15 residues in the CDR3. The CDR3 sequence: CASSTLGSSGNTIYF. The CDR3 region has the DNA TGTGCCAGCAGCACACTTGGGAGCTCTGGAAACACCATATATTTT. Full variable domain (remainder filled in from reference TRBV9 and TRBJ1-3): DSGVTQTPKHLITATGQRVTLRCSPRSGDLSVYWYQQSLDQGLQFLIQYYNGEERAKGNILERFSAQQFPDLHSELNLSSLELGDSALYFCASSTLGSSGNTIYFGEGSWLTVV.

This chain uses TRBV7-2 with TRBJ2-3; 11 bases align to TRBD2. This CDR3 spans 15 amino acids. Per germline, CDR1 SGHTA and CDR2 FQGNSA. V dropped 5 bases and J dropped 8; count of bases not matched to a gene: 9. CDR3 sequence: CASSRAGTSGGTQYF. CDR3 bases: TGTGCCAGCAGCCGAGCCGGGACTAGCGGCGGTACGCAGTATTTT.

The V gene is TRBV14, the J gene TRBJ1-2; TRBD1 agrees at 8 bases. CDR1 and CDR2 from the germline V gene are SGHDN and FVKESK. Losses at the gene ends were 0 bases for V and 6 bases for J; bases not matched to a gene: 6. The CDR3 length is 15 residues. CDR3 nucleotides: TGTGCCAGCAGCCAAGATCACAGGGGGATAGATGGCTACACCTTC. It translates to CASSQDHRGIDGYTF. The variable domain in full, with the rest retrieved from reference TRBV14 and TRBJ1-2, is EAGVTQFPSHSVIEKGQTVTLRCDPISGHDNLYWYRRVMGKEIKFLLHFVKESKQDESGMPNNRFLAERTGGTYSTLKVQPAELEDSGVYFCASSQDHRGIDGYTFGSGTRLTVV.

The CDR3 nucleotides read TGTGCCATCAGGGAACAGGGAGGGTTAAACACTGAAGCTTTCTTT. It encodes CAIREQGGLNTEAFF. The chain couples TRBV10-3 to TRBJ1-1, with D possibly being TRBD1 (6 bases). The V gene lost 6 bases and the J gene lost 2 bases, with 16 bases spanning the gap. The germline gives CDR1 ENHRY, CDR2 SYGVKD. CDR3 size: 15 residues.

A few counts support this clone. CDR3 nucleotide sequence: TGCGCCAGCAGCTTGAGTAGGGGGGGAGAGACCCAGTACTTC. It translates to CASSLSRGGETQYF. This chain connects TRBV5-1 to TRBJ2-5; D is possibly TRBD2 (7 bases). The CDR3 is 14 residues long. Looked up from germline, CDR1 is SGHRS and CDR2 is YFSETQ. V was clipped by 1 base and J by 4 bases, with 11 bases between them.

The sample holds a few counts of this clone. The V call is TRBV7-9, the J call TRBJ1-2; maybe TRBD1 (6 bases). Trimming took off 5 bases at V and 8 bases at J, with 15 bases between the two ends. Germline V gene data show CDR1 as SEHNR and CDR2 as FQNEAQ (reference sequence). The CDR3 runs to 13 residues. The CDR3 DNA reads as TGTGCCAGCAGCCCCACGGGGGGCGGGGGCTACACCTTC. It encodes CASSPTGGGGYTF.

The V call is TRBV30, the J call TRBJ2-1, with 10 bases that match TRBD2. V dropped 4 bases and J dropped 5; count of bases not matched to a gene: 8. Germline lookup yields CDR1 GTSNPN and CDR2 SVGIG (reference sequence). This CDR3 has 15 amino acids. The DNA for the CDR3 is TGTGCCTGGATCCCTAGCGGGAGTATGAACAATGAGCAGTTCTTC. It yields the protein CAWIPSGSMNNEQFF.

This chain joins TRBV6-4 and TRBJ1-3, with 7 positions matching TRBD1. The CDR3 runs to 17 residues. Per the germline V gene, CDR1 is MRHNA and CDR2 is SNTAGT. J lost 9 bases, V lost 0 bases, and 14 bases had no gene match. CDR3: CASSDSSGQSLFSTIYF. For the CDR3, the DNA is TGTGCCAGCAGTGACTCGTCGGGACAGAGCCTTTTTAGCACCATATATTTT.

The gene calls are TRBV5-6 and TRBJ1-2; perhaps TRBD1 as D (5 bases). V was trimmed by 2 bases and J by 4 bases, leaving 18 bases between them. Germline V gives CDR1 SGHDT, CDR2 YYEEEE. The CDR3 covers 16 residues. CDR3 nucleotides: TGTGCCAGCAGCTTCTATGACGGCAGGGTACCCTATGGCTACACCTTC. It yields the protein CASSFYDGRVPYGYTF. Drawing the rest from reference TRBV5-6 and TRBJ1-2, the complete variable domain is DAGVTQSPTHLIKTRGQQVTLRCSPKSGHDTVSWYQQALGQGPQFIFQYYEEEERQRGNFPDRFSGHQFPNYSSELNVNALLLGDSALYLCASSFYDGRVPYGYTFGSGTRLTVV.